The entry below describes one T cell receptor beta chain. Some clones are missing from TCRdb's copy, which holds only in-frame ones; the method was immunoSEQ multiplex PCR. This sample has tens of thousands of clones; about 80% occur once, and the top ten carry roughly 29%. The sample comes from a study of blood T cell repertoires in COVID-19. Overall study context: PBMCs, B-cell-depleted T cells, or T cells were the source of the cDNA or gDNA that made up the material.

The sample consisted of peripheral blood. This clonotype was obtained from a man aged 55-75 years with active or convalescent COVID-19.

The CDR3 region is CASFWTGGTEAFF. The DNA of the CDR3 is TGTGCCAGCTTTTGGACAGGGGGCACTGAAGCTTTCTTT. The chain has TRBV11-2 and TRBJ1-1; 10 bases match TRBD1. The V gene end was trimmed by 8 bases and the J gene end by 4 bases; junction bases not matched to a gene: 4. Germline V lookup: CDR1 SGHAT, CDR2 FQNNGV. The CDR3 covers 13 residues.